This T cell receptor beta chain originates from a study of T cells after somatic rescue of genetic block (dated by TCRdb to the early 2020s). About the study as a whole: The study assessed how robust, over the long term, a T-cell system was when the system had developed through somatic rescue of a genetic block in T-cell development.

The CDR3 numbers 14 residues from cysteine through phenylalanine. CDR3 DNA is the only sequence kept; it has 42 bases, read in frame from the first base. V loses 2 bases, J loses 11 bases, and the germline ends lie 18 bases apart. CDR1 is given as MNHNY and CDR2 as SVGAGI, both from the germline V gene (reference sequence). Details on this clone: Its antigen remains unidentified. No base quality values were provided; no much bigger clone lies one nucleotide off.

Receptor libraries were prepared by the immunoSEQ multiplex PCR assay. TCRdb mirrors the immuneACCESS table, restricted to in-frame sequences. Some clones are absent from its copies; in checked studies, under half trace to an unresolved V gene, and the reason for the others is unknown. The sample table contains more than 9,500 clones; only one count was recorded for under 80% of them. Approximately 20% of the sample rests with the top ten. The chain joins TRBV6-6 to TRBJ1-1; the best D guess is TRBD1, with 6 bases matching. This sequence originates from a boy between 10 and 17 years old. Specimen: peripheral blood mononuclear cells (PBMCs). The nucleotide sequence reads TGTGCCAGCAGTTACGCAGGGGACCAGAGGAGCGCTTTCTTT. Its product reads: CASSYAGDQRSAFF.